This entry features one TCR beta chain sequence. The repertoire was sequenced with immunoSEQ multiplex PCR; TCRdb's copy has only in-frame clones and lacks some. The top ten hold 20% of the sample, which has 20,000 to 25,000 clones, roughly four fifths seen once. The sample originates from a study of blood T cell repertoires in COVID-19. The wider study: The cDNA or gDNA used as material had been derived from T cells, B-cell-depleted T cells, or PBMCs.

V lost 6 bases and J lost 1, with 18 bases in between. The germline CDR1 and CDR2 sequences are LNHDA and SQIVND (reference sequence). The CDR3 sequence is 17 residues long. The TCR originated in a human donor in a cohort sampled during active or convalescent COVID-19. Sequences were obtained from peripheral blood. The chain is built from TRBV19 and TRBJ2-2; a weak D match, TRBD2 (5 bases). CDR3 loop: CASRPRRGSGNTGELFF. The CDR3 DNA reads TGTGCCAGTAGACCCCGGAGAGGGTCGGGGAACACCGGGGAGCTGTTTTTT.